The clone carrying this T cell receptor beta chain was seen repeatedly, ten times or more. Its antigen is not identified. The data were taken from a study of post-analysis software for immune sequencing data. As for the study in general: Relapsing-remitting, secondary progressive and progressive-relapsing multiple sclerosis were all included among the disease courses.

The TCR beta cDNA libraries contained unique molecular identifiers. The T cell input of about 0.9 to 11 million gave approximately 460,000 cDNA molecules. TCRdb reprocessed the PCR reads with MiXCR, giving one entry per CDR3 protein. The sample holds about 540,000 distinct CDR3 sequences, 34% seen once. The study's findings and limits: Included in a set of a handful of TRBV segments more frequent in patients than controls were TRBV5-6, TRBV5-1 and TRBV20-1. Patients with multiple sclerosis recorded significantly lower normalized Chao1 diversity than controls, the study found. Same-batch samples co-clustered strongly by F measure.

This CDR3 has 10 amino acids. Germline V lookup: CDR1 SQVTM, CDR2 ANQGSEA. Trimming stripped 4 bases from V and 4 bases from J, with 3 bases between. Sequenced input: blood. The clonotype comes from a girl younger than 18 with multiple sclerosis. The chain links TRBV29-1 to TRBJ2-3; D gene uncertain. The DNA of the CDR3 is TGCAGCGTTGGCCCAGATACGCAGTATTTT. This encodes CSVGPDTQYF.